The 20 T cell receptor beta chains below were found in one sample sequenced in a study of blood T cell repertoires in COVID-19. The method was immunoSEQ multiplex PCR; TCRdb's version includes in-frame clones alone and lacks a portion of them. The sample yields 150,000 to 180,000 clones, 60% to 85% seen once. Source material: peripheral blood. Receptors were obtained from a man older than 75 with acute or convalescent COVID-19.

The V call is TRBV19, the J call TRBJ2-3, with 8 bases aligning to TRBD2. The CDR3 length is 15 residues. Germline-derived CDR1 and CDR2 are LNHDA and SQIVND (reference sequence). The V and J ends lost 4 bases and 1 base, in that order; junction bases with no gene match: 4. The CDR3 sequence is CASSKGTRGTDTQYF. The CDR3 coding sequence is TGTGCCAGTAGTAAGGGGACTAGAGGCACAGATACGCAGTATTTT.

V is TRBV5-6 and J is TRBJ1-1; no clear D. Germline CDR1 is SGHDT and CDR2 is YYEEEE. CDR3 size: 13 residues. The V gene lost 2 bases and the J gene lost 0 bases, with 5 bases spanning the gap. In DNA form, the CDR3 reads TGTGCCAGCAGCTTTCGGTTGAACACTGAAGCTTTCTTT. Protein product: CASSFRLNTEAFF. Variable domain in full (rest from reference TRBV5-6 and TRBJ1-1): DAGVTQSPTHLIKTRGQQVTLRCSPKSGHDTVSWYQQALGQGPQFIFQYYEEEERQRGNFPDRFSGHQFPNYSSELNVNALLLGDSALYLCASSFRLNTEAFFGQGTRLTVV.

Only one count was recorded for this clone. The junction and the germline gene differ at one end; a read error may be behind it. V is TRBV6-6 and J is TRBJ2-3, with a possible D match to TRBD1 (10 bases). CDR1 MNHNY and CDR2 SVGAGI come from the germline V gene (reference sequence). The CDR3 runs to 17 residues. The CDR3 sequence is CASSPRDRGLAGPRKVF. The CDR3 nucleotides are TGTGCCAGCAGTCCCCGGGACAGGGGCCTAGCGGGGCCCCGAAAGGTATTT.

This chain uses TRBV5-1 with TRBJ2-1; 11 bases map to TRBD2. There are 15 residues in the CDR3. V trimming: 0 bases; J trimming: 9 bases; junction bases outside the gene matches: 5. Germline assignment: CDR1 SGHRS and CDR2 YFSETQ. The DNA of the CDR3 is TGCGCCAGCAGCTTGGGGCTAGCGGGGGGCGCTGAGCAGTTCTTC. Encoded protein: CASSLGLAGGAEQFF.

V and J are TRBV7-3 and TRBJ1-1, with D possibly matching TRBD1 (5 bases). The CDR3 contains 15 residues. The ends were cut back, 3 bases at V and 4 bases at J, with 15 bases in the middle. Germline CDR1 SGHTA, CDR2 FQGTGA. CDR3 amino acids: CASSLGQGKGTEAFF. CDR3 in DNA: TGTGCCAGCAGCTTGGGGCAGGGAAAGGGCACTGAAGCTTTCTTT.

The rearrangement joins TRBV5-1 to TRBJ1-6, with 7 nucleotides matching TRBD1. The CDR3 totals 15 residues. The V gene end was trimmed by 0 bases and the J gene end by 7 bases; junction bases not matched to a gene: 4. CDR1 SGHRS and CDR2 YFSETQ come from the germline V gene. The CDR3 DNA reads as TGCGCCAGCAGCTTGGGCGCGACAGGGAATTCACCCCTCCACTTT. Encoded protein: CASSLGATGNSPLHF.

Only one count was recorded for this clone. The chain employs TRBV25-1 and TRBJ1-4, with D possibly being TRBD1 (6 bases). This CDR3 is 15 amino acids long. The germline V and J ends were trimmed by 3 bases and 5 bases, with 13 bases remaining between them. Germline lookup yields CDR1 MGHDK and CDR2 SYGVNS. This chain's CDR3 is CASSDPQGLNEKLFF. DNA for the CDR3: TGTGCCAGCAGTGACCCTCAGGGGCTGAATGAAAAACTGTTTTTT. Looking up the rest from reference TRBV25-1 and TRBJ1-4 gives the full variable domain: EADIYQTPRYLVIGTGKKITLECSQTMGHDKMYWYQQDPGMELHLIHYSYGVNSTEKGDLSSESTVSRIRTEHFPLTLESARPSHTSQYLCASSDPQGLNEKLFFGSGTQLSVL.

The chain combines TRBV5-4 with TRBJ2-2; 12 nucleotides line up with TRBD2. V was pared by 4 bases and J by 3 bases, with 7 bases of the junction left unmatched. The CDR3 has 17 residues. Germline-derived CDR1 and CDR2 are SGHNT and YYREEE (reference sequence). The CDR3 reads CASSQILAGGYTGELFF. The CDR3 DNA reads TGTGCCAGCAGCCAGATACTAGCGGGGGGATACACCGGGGAGCTGTTTTTT.

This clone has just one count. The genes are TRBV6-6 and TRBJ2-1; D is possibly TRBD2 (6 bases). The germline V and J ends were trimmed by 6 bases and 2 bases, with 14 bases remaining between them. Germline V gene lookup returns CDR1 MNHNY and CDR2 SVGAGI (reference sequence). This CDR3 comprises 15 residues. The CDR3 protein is CASRYRDFTYNEQFF. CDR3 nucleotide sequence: TGTGCCAGCAGGTACCGGGACTTTACCTACAATGAGCAGTTCTTC.

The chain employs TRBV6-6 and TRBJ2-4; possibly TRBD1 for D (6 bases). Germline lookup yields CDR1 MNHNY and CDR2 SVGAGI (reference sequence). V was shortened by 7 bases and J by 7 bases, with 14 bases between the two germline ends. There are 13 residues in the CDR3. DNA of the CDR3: TGTGCCAGCAAGAAGTGGGACATGAACATTCAGTACTTC. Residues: CASKKWDMNIQYF.

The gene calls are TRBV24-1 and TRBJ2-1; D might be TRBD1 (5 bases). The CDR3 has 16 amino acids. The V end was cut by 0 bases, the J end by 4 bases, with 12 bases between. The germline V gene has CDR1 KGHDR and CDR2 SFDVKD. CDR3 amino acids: CATSDLVSGQYNEQFF. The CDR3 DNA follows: TGTGCCACCAGTGATTTGGTGTCAGGGCAATACAATGAGCAGTTCTTC.

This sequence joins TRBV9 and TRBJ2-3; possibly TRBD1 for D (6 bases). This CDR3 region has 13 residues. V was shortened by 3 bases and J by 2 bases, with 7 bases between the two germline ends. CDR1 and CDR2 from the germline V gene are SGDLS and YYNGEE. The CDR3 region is CASSAGDTDTQYF. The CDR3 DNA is TGTGCCAGCAGCGCAGGGGACACAGATACGCAGTATTTT.

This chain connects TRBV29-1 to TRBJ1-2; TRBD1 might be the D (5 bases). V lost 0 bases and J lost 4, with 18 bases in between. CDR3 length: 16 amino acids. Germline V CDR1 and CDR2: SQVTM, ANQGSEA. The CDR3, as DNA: TGCAGCGTTGAAGAGAGATTAGGGCAGGGCCTCTATGGCTACACCTTC. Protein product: CSVEERLGQGLYGYTF.

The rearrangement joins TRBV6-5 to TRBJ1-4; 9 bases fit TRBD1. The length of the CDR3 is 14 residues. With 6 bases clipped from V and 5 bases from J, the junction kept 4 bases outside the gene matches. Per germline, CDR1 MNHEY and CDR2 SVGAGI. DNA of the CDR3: TGTGCCAGCAGGCCAACAGGGGGCAATGAAAAACTGTTTTTT. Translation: CASRPTGGNEKLFF.

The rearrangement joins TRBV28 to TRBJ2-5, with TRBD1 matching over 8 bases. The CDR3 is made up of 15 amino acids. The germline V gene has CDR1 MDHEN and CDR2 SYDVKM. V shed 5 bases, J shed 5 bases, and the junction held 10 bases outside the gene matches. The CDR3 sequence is CASSVSGQGWETQYF. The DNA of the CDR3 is TGTGCCAGCAGTGTTTCTGGACAGGGTTGGGAGACCCAGTACTTC.

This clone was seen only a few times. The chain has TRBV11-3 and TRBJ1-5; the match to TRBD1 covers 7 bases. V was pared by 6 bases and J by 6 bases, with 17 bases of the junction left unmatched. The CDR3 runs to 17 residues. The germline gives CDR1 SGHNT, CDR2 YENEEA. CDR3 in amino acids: CASSPRQGTVPRQPQHF. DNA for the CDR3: TGTGCCAGCAGTCCAAGACAGGGTACGGTGCCCCGTCAGCCCCAGCATTTT.

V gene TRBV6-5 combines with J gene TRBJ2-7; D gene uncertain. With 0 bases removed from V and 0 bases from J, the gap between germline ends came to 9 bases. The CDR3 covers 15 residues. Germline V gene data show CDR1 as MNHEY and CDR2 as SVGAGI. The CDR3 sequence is CASSYSFGSSYEQYF. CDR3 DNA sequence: TGTGCCAGCAGTTACTCTTTCGGGTCCTCCTACGAGCAGTACTTC.

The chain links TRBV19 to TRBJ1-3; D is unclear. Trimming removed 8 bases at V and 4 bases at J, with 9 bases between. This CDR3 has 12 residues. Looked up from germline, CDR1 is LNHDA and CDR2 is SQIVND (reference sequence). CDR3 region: CASRTDGNTIYF. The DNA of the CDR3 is TGTGCCAGTCGGACTGACGGAAACACCATATATTTT.

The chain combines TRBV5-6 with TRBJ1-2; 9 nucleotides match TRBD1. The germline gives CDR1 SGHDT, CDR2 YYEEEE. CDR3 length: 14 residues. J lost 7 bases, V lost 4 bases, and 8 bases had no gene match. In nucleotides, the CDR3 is TGTGCCAGCAGCCCCCGGGACAGGGCTGGTGGCTACACCTTC. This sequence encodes CASSPRDRAGGYTF.

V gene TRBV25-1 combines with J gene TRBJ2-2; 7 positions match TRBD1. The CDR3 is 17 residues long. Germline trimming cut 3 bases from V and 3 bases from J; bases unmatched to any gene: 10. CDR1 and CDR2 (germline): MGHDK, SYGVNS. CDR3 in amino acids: CASSELRQGFYTGELFF. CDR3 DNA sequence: TGTGCCAGCAGTGAGCTCCGACAGGGTTTTTACACCGGGGAGCTGTTTTTT.